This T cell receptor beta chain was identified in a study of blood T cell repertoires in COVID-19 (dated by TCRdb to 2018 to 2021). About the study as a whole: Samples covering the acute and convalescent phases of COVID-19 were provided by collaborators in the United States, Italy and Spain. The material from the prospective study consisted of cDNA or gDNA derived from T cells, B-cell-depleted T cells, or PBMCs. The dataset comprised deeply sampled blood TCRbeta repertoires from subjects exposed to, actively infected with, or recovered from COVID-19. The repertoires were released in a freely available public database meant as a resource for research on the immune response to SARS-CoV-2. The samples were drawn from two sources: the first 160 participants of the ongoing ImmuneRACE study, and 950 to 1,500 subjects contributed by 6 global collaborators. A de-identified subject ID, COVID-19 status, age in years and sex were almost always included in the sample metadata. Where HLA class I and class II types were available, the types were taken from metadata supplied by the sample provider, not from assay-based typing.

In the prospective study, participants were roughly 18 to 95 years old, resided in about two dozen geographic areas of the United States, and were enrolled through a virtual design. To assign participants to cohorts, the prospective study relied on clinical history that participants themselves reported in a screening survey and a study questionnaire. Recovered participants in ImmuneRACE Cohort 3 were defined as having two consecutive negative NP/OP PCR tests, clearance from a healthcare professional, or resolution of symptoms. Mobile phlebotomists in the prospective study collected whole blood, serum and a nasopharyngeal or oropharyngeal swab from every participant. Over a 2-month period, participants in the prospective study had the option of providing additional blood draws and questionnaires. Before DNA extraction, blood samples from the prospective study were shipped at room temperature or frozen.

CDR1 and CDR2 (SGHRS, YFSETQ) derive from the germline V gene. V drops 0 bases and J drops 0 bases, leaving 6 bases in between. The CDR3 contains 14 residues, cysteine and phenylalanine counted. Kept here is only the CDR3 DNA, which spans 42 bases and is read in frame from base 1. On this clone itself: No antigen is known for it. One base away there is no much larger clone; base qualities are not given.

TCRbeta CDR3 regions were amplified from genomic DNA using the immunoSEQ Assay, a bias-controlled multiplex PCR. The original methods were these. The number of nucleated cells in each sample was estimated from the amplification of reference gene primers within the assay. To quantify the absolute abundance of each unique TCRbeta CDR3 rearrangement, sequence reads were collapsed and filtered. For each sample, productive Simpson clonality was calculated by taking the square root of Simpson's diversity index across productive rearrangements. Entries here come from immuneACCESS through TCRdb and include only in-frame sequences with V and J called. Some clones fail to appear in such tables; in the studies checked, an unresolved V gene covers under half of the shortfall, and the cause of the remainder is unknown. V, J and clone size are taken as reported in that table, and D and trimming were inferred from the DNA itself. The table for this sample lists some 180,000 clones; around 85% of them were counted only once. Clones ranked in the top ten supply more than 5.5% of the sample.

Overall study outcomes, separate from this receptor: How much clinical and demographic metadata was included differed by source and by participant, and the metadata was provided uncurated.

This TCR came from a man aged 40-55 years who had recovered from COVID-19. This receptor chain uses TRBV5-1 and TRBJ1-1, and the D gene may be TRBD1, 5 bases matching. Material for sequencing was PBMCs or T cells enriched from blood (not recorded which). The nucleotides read TGCGCCAGCAGCTTGGGGACACTGAACACTGAAGCTTTCTTT. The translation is CASSLGTLNTEAFF.